This T cell receptor (beta chain) came from a study of OX40 agonist ivuxolimab in advanced cancers. Looking at the study overall: The costimulatory receptor OX40 (CD134) was targeted by ivuxolimab, a fully human IgG2 agonistic monoclonal antibody. The purpose of peripheral TCRbeta sequencing was to test whether ivuxolimab changed TCR sequence diversity and led to clonal T-cell expansion. Of the 50 to 55 patients in dose escalation, approximately 20 had hepatocellular carcinoma, roughly 15 had melanoma, 9 had renal cell carcinoma and 9 had head and neck cancer. In the dose-escalation cohort, over 65% of patients were male, and the mean age was around 60 years, with a range of about 23 to 80. Partial responses occurred in three dose-escalation patients, of whom one had hepatocellular carcinoma and two had cutaneous melanoma. Prior anti-PD-1, anti-PD-L1 or anti-CTLA-4 therapy was permitted, and 30% to 50% of dose-escalation patients had received checkpoint inhibitors. Intravenous ivuxolimab was administered to patients every 2 weeks at six dose levels: 0.01, 0.1, 0.3, 1.5, 3 and 10 mg/kg. The monotherapy dose-escalation portion (N ≈ 52 patients) of the phase I ivuxolimab trial is reported in the paper. General conclusions and limits of the study: Low levels of normalized T-cell clonal expansion were also seen in some patients who did not respond. The antigen specificity of the clonally expanded peripheral T cells was not determined. In the 0.1-3.0 mg/kg groups, partial responders were among the patients with the lowest normalized peripheral clonal expansion, particularly in CD8+ T cells. At doses of 0.1 to 3.0 mg/kg, clonal expansion of both CD4+ and CD8+ blood T cells was observed from baseline to week 6. After ivuxolimab, CD8+ T cells had more expanded clones than CD4+ T cells on average.

V sheds 8 bases and J sheds 1 base, leaving 22 bases between their ends. From the cysteine through the phenylalanine, the CDR3 covers 17 amino acids. Of all the DNA, just the CDR3 is kept, 51 bases in frame from base 1. Via the germline V gene, CDR1 is MDHEN and CDR2 SYDVKM. Patients with a history of autoimmune disease or receiving systemic immunosuppression were excluded from the trial. Peripheral blood for TCR sequencing was drawn from every dose cohort at baseline, at cycle 4 day 1 and at cycle 7 day 1. The samples were taken from a phase I, first-in-human, multicenter, open-label dose-escalation trial of ivuxolimab. The trial enrolled adults with locally advanced or metastatic head and neck squamous cell, hepatocellular, melanoma or renal cell carcinoma. Before TCR sequencing, CD4+ and CD8+ T cells were separately sorted from peripheral blood. Notes on this clone: Its antigen remains unidentified. The sample holds no much larger clone one base away, and base qualities are not on file.

To sequence the TCRbeta CDR3 region, genomic DNA was isolated from the sorted cells. TCRbeta CDR3 regions were sequenced using the immunoSEQ Assay. TCRdb mirrors the immuneACCESS table, restricted to in-frame sequences. Some clones are absent from its copies; in checked studies, under half trace to an unresolved V gene, and the reason for the others is unknown. This sample comprises about 39,000 clones, roughly 90% of them detected only once. The biggest ten clones account for around 20% of the sample. The chain uses TRBV28 and TRBJ2-3; D gene: possibly TRBD2, on 6 matching bases. The material was CD4+ or CD8+ T cells sorted from blood, obtained in a trial of the OX40 agonist ivuxolimab. The TCR originated in an adult with an advanced solid tumor such as melanoma, head and neck, liver or kidney cancer. The CDR3 protein sequence reads: CASGSNPRDSRTDTQYF. The DNA reads as follows: TGTGCCAGCGGTTCTAACCCTAGGGACTCCCGCACAGATACGCAGTATTTT.